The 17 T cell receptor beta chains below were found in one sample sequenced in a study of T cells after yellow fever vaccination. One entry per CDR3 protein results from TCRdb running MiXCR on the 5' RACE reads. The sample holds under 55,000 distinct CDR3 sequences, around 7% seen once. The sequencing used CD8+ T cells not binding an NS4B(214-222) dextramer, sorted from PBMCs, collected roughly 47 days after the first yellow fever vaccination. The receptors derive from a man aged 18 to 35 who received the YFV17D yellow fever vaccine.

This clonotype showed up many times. The CDR3 sequence: CASSPWVEQYF. The CDR3 bases are TGTGCCAGCAGCCCGTGGGTTGAGCAGTACTTC. The chain recombines TRBV7-8 with TRBJ2-7, with unresolved D. V was pared by 5 bases and J by 7 bases, with 9 bases between. This CDR3 spans 11 amino acids. Looked up from germline, CDR1 is SGHVS and CDR2 is FQNEAQ.

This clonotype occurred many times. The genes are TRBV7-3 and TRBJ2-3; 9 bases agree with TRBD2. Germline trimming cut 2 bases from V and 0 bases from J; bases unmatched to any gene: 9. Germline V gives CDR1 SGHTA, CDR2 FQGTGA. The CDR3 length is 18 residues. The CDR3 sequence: CASSLEAGGRYSTDTQYF. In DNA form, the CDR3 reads TGTGCCAGCAGCTTAGAAGCGGGGGGACGCTATAGCACAGATACGCAGTATTTT.

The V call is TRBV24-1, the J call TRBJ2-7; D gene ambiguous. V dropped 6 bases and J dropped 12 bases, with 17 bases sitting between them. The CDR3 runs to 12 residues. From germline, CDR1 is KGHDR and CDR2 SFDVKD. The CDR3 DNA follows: TGTGCCACCAGTTCCGTCGGTCCCCGGCGGTACTTC. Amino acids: CATSSVGPRRYF.

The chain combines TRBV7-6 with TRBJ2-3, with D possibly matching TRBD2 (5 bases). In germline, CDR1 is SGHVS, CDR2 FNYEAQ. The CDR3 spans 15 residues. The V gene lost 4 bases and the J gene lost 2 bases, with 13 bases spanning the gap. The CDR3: CASSSPGLNTDTQYF. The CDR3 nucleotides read TGTGCCAGCAGCTCCCCCGGACTGAACACAGATACGCAGTATTTT.

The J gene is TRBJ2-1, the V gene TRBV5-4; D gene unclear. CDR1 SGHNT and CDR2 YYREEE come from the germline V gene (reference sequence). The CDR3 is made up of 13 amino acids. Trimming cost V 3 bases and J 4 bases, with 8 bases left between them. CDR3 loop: CASSSTEYNEQFF. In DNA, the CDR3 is TGTGCCAGCAGCTCCACAGAGTACAATGAGCAGTTCTTC.

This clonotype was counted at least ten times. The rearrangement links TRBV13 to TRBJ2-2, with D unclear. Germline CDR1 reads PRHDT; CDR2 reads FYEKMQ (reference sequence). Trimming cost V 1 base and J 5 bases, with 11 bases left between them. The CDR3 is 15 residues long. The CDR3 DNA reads TGTGCCAGCAGCTTAGCGCCGTCCAGAACCGGGGAGCTGTTTTTT. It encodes CASSLAPSRTGELFF.

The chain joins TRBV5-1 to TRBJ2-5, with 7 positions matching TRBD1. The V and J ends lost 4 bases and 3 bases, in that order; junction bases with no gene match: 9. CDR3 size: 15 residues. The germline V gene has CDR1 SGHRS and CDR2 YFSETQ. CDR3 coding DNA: TGCGCCAGCAGCCCCAGGACAGGATCTAAAGAGACCCAGTACTTC. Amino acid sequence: CASSPRTGSKETQYF.

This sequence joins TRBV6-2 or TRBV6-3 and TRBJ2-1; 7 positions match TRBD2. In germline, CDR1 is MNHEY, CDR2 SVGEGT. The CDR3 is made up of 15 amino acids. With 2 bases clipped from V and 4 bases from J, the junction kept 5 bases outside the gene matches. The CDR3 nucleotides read TGTGCCAGCAGTTACACAGCGGGGTTTTACAATGAGCAGTTCTTC. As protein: CASSYTAGFYNEQFF.

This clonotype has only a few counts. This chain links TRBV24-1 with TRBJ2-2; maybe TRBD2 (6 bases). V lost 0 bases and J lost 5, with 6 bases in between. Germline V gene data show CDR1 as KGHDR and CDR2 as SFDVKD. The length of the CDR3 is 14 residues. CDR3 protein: CATSDLRGTGELFF. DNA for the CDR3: TGTGCCACCAGTGATTTGCGGGGGACCGGGGAGCTGTTTTTT.

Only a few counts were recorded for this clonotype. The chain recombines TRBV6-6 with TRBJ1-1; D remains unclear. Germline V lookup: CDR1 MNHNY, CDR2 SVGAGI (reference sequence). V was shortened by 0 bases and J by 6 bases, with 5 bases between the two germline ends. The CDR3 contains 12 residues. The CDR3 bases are TGTGCCAGCAGTTACTCGGGTCCTGAAGCTTTCTTT. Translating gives CASSYSGPEAFF.

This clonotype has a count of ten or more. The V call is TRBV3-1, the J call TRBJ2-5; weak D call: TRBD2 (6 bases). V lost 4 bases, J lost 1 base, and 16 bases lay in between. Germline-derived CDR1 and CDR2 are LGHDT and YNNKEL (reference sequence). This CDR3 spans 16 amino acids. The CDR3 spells CASSLKRVGLQETQYF. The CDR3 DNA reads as TGTGCCAGCAGCCTGAAAAGAGTGGGACTCCAAGAGACCCAGTACTTC.

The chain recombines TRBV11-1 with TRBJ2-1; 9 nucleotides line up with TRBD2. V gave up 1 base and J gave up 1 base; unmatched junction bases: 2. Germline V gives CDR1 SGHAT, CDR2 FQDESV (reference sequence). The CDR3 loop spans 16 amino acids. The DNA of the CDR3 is TGTGCCAGCAGCTTAGGGACTAGCGTTTCCTACAATGAGCAGTTCTTC. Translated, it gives CASSLGTSVSYNEQFF.

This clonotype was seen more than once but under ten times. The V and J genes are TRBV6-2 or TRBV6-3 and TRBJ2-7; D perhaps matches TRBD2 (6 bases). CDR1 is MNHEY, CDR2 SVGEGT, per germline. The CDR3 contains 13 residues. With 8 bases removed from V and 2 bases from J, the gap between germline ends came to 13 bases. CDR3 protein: CASGLADTYEQYF. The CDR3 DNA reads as TGTGCCAGCGGTTTAGCGGATACCTACGAGCAGTACTTC.

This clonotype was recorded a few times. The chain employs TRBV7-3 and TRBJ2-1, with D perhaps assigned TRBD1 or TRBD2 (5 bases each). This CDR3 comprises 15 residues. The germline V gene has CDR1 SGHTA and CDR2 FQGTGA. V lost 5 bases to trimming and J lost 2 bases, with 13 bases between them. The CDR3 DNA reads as TGTGCCAGCAGCATTACTAGGGGCCCCTACAATGAGCAGTTCTTC. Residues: CASSITRGPYNEQFF. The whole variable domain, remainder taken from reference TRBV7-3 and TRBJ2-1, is GAGVSQTPSNKVTEKGKYVELRCDPISGHTALYWYRQSLGQGPEFLIYFQGTGAADDSGLPNDRFFAVRPEGSVSTLKIQRTERGDSAVYLCASSITRGPYNEQFFGPGTRLTVL.

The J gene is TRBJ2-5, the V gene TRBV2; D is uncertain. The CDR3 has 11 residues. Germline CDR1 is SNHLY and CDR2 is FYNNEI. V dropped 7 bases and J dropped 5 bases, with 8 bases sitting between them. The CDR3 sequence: CASMRRETQYF. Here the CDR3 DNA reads TGTGCCAGCATGAGGCGGGAGACCCAGTACTTC.

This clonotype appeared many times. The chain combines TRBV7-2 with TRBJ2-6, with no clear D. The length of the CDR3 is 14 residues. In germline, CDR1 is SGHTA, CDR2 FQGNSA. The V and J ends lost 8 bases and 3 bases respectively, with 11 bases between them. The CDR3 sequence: CASGPDYGANVLTF. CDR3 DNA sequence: TGTGCCAGCGGCCCCGATTATGGGGCCAACGTCCTGACTTTC.

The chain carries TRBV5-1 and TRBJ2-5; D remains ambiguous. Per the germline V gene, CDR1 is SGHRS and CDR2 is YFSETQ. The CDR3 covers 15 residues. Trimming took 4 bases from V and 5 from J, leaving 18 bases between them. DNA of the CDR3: TGCGCCAGCAGCCCCCGTTTCCCAGGCTGGGAGACCCAGTACTTC. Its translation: CASSPRFPGWETQYF.